Below, one TCR beta chain is given with its context. The repertoire was sequenced with immunoSEQ multiplex PCR; TCRdb's copy has only in-frame clones and lacks some. Of some 180,000 clones listed, 88% are singletons. The CDR3 extends over 15 amino acids. V lost 2 bases to trimming and J lost 4 bases, with 14 bases between them. The germline CDR1 and CDR2 sequences are MDHEN and SYDVKM. This record belongs to a study of blood T cell repertoires in COVID-19. The TCR originated in a man aged 45-65 years who had recovered from COVID-19. The chain couples TRBV28 to TRBJ1-2, with a possible D match to TRBD1 (5 bases). Specimen: peripheral blood. In DNA form, the CDR3 reads TGTGCCAGCAGTTTAAATCGGGGGGAAAGCTATGGCTACACCTTC. Translation gives CASSLNRGESYGYTF.